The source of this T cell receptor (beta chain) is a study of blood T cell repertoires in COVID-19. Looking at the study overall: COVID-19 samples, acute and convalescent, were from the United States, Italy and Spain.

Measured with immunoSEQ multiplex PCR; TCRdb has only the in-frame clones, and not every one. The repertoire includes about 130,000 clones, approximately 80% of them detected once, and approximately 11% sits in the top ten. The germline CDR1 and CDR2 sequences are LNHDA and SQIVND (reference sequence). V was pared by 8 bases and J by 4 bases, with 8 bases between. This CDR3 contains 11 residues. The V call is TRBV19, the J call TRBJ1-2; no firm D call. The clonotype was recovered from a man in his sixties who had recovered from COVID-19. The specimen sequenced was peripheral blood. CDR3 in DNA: TGTGCCAGTGGTGACACCTATGGCTACACCTTC. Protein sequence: CASGDTYGYTF.